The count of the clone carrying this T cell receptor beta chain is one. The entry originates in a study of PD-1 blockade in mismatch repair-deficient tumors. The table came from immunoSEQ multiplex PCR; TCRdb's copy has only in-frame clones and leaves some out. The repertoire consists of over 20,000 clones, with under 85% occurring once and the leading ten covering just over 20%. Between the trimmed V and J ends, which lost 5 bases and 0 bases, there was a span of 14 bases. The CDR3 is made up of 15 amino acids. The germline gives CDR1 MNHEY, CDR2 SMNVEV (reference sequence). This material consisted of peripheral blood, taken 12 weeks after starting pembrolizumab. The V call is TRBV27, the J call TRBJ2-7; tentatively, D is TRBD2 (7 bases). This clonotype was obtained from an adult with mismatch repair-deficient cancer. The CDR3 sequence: CASSRGAKGSYEQYF. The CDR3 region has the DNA TGTGCCAGCAGTCGGGGGGCTAAGGGCTCCTACGAGCAGTACTTC.